This TCR beta chain was captured in a study of control samples from healthy donors and cancer patients. The ends lost 7 bases at V and 5 bases at J; junction bases unmatched: 3. CDR3 length equals 13 residues. Germline CDR1 and CDR2: LGHNT and FRNRAP. Clones were read by immunoSEQ multiplex PCR, and TCRdb kept only the in-frame ones, dropping some. The profile covers around 200,000 clones, with over 80% appearing a single time and roughly 1.5% taken by the ten largest. This clonotype was obtained from a man aged 18-30 years in good health. The specimen was blood. J is TRBJ1-2 and V is TRBV12-5, with 11 positions matching TRBD1. CDR3 protein: CASEGTGGYGYTF. DNA for the CDR3: TGTGCTAGTGAGGGGACAGGGGGATATGGCTACACCTTC.